The 28 T cell receptor beta chains given below trace back to one sample, sequenced in a study of T cells after yellow fever vaccination. From the 5' RACE reads, TCRdb called clonotypes with MiXCR, one entry per CDR3 protein. The data hold a few hundred thousand distinct CDR3 sequences, with about 8.7% observed a single time. Here the sequenced sample was PBMCs, taken on the day of the first yellow fever vaccination. Receptor source: a man in his late teens or twenties who received the YFV17D yellow fever vaccine.

The V call is TRBV28, the J call TRBJ2-1; weak D call: TRBD1 (7 bases). The V gene lost 3 bases and the J gene lost 0 bases, with 18 bases spanning the gap. There are 18 residues in the CDR3. CDR1 is MDHEN, CDR2 SYDVKM, per germline. The CDR3 here is CASSFPSEGAFSYNEQFF. Here the CDR3 DNA reads TGTGCCAGCAGTTTTCCTAGCGAGGGGGCGTTCTCCTACAATGAGCAGTTCTTC.

This rearrangement joins TRBV7-2 to TRBJ1-1, with D unclear. The CDR3 runs to 14 residues. Trimming pared 6 bases from V and 4 bases from J, leaving 15 bases between. The germline CDR1 and CDR2 sequences are SGHTA and FQGNSA. CDR3 amino acids: CASSRYGGSTEAFF. The CDR3 DNA is TGTGCCAGCAGTCGATATGGAGGGAGCACTGAAGCTTTCTTT.

The chain links TRBV9 to TRBJ1-4; D might be TRBD1 (5 bases). CDR1 is SGDLS, CDR2 YYNGEE, per germline. Trimming stripped 4 bases from V and 7 bases from J, with 17 bases between. The CDR3 consists of 15 residues. The CDR3 bases are TGTGCCAGCAGCACCCGCCCTACGGGGGGTGAAAAACTGTTTTTT. Its translation is CASSTRPTGGEKLFF.

The chain combines TRBV10-3 with TRBJ2-1, with 9 bases fitting TRBD2. Trimming removed 4 bases from V and 3 bases from J; junction bases left unmatched: 16. Germline-derived CDR1 and CDR2 are ENHRY and SYGVKD. CDR3 length equals 19 residues. The CDR3 DNA is TGTGCCATCAGTGGGGTCATTGCGGGGGGGCCAGTAGACTACAATGAGCAGTTCTTC. Protein product: CAISGVIAGGPVDYNEQFF.

This clonotype was found a few times. The gene calls are TRBV7-6 and TRBJ1-2, with 7 bases fitting TRBD1. Trimming took 5 bases from V and 5 from J; bases not matched to a gene: 5. The germline gives CDR1 SGHVS, CDR2 FNYEAQ. The length of the CDR3 is 13 residues. Here the CDR3 DNA reads TGTGCCAGCAGCCCGGGACAGCCATATGGCTACACCTTC. Amino acid sequence: CASSPGQPYGYTF.

This rearrangement joins TRBV4-1 to TRBJ2-1, with no clear D. The CDR3 consists of 14 residues. In germline, CDR1 is MGHRA, CDR2 YSYEKL. V was trimmed by 1 base and J by 3 bases, leaving 7 bases between them. CDR3 coding DNA: TGCGCCAGCAGCCAAGTAAGCCTCTACAATGAGCAGTTCTTC. The encoded protein is CASSQVSLYNEQFF.

The rearrangement uses TRBV20-1 and TRBJ2-2; 9 positions agree with TRBD1. The CDR3 consists of 16 residues. Unmatched junction bases numbered 7, after V lost 1 base and J lost 4 bases. Germline CDR1 reads DFQATT; CDR2 reads SNEGSKA (reference sequence). As DNA, the CDR3 is TGCAGTGCTAGAGCCACAGGGGGCGCGGGCACCGGGGAGCTGTTTTTT. As protein: CSARATGGAGTGELFF.

This clonotype has a handful of counts. The chain carries TRBV27 and TRBJ1-1, with D uncertain. The CDR3 runs 13 residues. Germline V gives CDR1 MNHEY, CDR2 SMNVEV (reference sequence). V shed 8 bases and J shed 3 bases, with 13 bases lying between them. The CDR3 DNA reads TGTGCCAGCCATTCTCTAAGAGACACTGAAGCTTTCTTT. Translated, it gives CASHSLRDTEAFF.

The V and J genes are TRBV6-1 and TRBJ2-7; 7 bases map to TRBD2. V lost 7 bases and J lost 7; bases outside the gene matches: 10. The germline CDR1 and CDR2 sequences are MNHNS and SASEGT. This CDR3 has 13 amino acids. This CDR3 reads CASKGGWTGEQYF. In nucleotides, the CDR3 is TGTGCCAGCAAGGGAGGGTGGACTGGGGAGCAGTACTTC.

There are many counts of this clonotype. The chain combines TRBV10-3 with TRBJ1-5, with 7 bases fitting TRBD1. Germline CDR1 is ENHRY and CDR2 is SYGVKD. This CDR3 region has 15 residues. V gave up 0 bases and J gave up 5 bases; unmatched junction bases: 4. CDR3 DNA sequence: TGTGCCATCAGTGAGTCCAGGGGGGGGCATCAGCCCCAGCATTTT. Translating gives CAISESRGGHQPQHF.

The chain links TRBV3-1 to TRBJ1-1, with TRBD1 matching over 12 bases. The CDR3 runs to 17 residues. Trimming took 0 bases from V and 6 from J; bases not matched to a gene: 8. Germline loops: CDR1 LGHDT, CDR2 YNNKEL (reference sequence). CDR3 amino acids: CASSQDEKGQGAAEAFF. Here the CDR3 DNA reads TGTGCCAGCAGCCAAGATGAGAAGGGACAGGGGGCCGCTGAAGCTTTCTTT.

This clonotype was seen a handful of times. This chain joins TRBV5-4 and TRBJ1-6; a weak D match, TRBD1 (5 bases). There are 18 residues in the CDR3. Trimming took 0 bases from V and 1 from J, leaving 14 bases between them. CDR1 is SGHNT and CDR2 is YYREEE in the germline V gene (reference sequence). As DNA, the CDR3 is TGTGCCAGCAGCTTGGCAAGTCAGGGAGGGTCCTATAATTCACCCCTCCACTTT. Encoded protein: CASSLASQGGSYNSPLHF.

This clonotype was detected a few times. The gene calls are TRBV7-3 and TRBJ2-5; D not resolved. Germline loops: CDR1 SGHTA, CDR2 FQGTGA. The CDR3 runs to 14 residues. V was pared by 5 bases and J by 3 bases, with 13 bases between. The CDR3, as DNA: TGTGCCAGCAGCCTAAACCCCCATGAAGAGACCCAGTACTTC. It encodes CASSLNPHEETQYF.

This clonotype was observed a few times. The chain couples TRBV12-3 or TRBV12-4 to TRBJ2-2; D not certain. This CDR3 is 11 amino acids long. V lost 7 bases, J lost 5 bases, and 5 bases lay in between. CDR3 amino acids: CASTQTGELFF. As DNA, the CDR3 is TGTGCCAGCACCCAAACCGGGGAGCTGTTTTTT.

J is TRBJ2-7 and V is TRBV12-3 or TRBV12-4, with TRBD1 identical over 8 bases. Germline trimming cut 6 bases from V and 3 bases from J; bases unmatched to any gene: 4. The CDR3 runs 13 residues. In DNA form, the CDR3 reads TGTGCCAGCAGCAACAGGGGGGTCTACGAGCAGTACTTC. Amino acids: CASSNRGVYEQYF.

This clonotype was seen only once. This rearrangement joins TRBV24-1 to TRBJ1-1; 10 nucleotides agree with TRBD1. The V segment lost 8 bases and the J segment 5 bases; nucleotides outside the gene matches: 7. The CDR3 has 14 residues. CDR1 and CDR2 (germline): KGHDR, SFDVKD. The CDR3 here is CATNKPGQGTEAFF. As DNA, the CDR3 is TGTGCCACCAATAAACCGGGACAGGGGACTGAAGCTTTCTTT.

The chain joins TRBV10-3 to TRBJ1-3, with 8 positions matching TRBD1. CDR3 length: 17 residues. The germline gives CDR1 ENHRY, CDR2 SYGVKD. Unmatched junction bases numbered 16, after V lost 10 bases and J lost 2 bases. The CDR3 sequence: CATAGQGRADTGNTIYF. The CDR3 nucleotides read TGTGCCACAGCCGGACAGGGCCGCGCAGATACTGGAAACACCATATATTTT.

The chain is built from TRBV6-1 and TRBJ2-7, with 7 bases that match TRBD1. The CDR3 consists of 16 residues. Germline CDR1 MNHNS, CDR2 SASEGT. The V gene end was trimmed by 7 bases and the J gene end by 1 base; junction bases not matched to a gene: 13. Here the CDR3 reads CASNSDRVDVSYEQYF. The CDR3 nucleotides are TGTGCCAGCAACTCCGACAGGGTGGACGTTTCCTACGAGCAGTACTTC.

This clonotype was seen repeatedly, ten times or more. This chain uses TRBV6-2 or TRBV6-3 with TRBJ2-1, with D possibly TRBD2 on 6 matching bases. Germline lookup yields CDR1 MNHEY and CDR2 SVGEGT. The CDR3 spans 14 residues. V was cut by 10 bases and J by 0 bases, with 13 bases left in between. The CDR3 DNA follows: TGTGCCACCACCCCCGGGGGCTCCTACAATGAGCAGTTCTTC. Its translation: CATTPGGSYNEQFF.

A few counts support this clonotype. The gene calls are TRBV5-1 and TRBJ2-3; the D is unclear. Germline V gives CDR1 SGHRS, CDR2 YFSETQ. Trimming shortened V by 0 bases and J by 7 bases, and 12 bases separated the two germline ends. This CDR3 is built from 14 residues. The CDR3 region is CASSLALSPNTQYF. The CDR3 coding sequence is TGCGCCAGCAGCTTGGCCCTTTCGCCAAATACGCAGTATTTT.

This clonotype has a handful of counts. The rearrangement links TRBV4-1 to TRBJ1-5; possible D gene TRBD1, 5 bases. The CDR3 consists of 15 residues. V lost 0 bases, J lost 7 bases, and 13 bases lay in between. The germline V gene has CDR1 MGHRA and CDR2 YSYEKL. The CDR3 DNA reads as TGCGCCAGCAGCCAAGAGTCGACAGTGGGACAGCCCCAGCATTTT. This codes for CASSQESTVGQPQHF.

This clonotype was counted at least ten times. The rearrangement joins TRBV15 to TRBJ1-4; D is unresolved. The germline CDR1 and CDR2 sequences are LNHNV and YYDKDF (reference sequence). V was clipped by 0 bases and J by 8 bases, with 7 bases between them. CDR3 length: 13 residues. The CDR3 coding sequence is TGTGCCACCAGCAGAGATCGGGGAGAAAAACTGTTTTTT. Translated, it gives CATSRDRGEKLFF.

The sample holds a few counts of this clonotype. The CDR3 DNA is TGTGCCAGCAGTGAATATTATAGAGGACAAGCTCTACAAGAGACCCAGTACTTC. It translates to CASSEYYRGQALQETQYF. This rearrangement joins TRBV25-1 to TRBJ2-5, with a tentative D call TRBD1 (5 bases). Trimming took off 0 bases at V and 2 bases at J, with 19 bases between the two ends. Per the germline V gene, CDR1 is MGHDK and CDR2 is SYGVNS. This CDR3 has 18 residues. The full variable domain, with the rest looked up from reference TRBV25-1 and TRBJ2-5, is EADIYQTPRYLVIGTGKKITLECSQTMGHDKMYWYQQDPGMELHLIHYSYGVNSTEKGDLSSESTVSRIRTEHFPLTLESARPSHTSQYLCASSEYYRGQALQETQYFGPGTRLLVL.

This clonotype has just a few counts. The chain has TRBV20-1 and TRBJ1-2, with unresolved D. The V and J ends lost 2 bases and 0 bases respectively, with 10 bases between them. Germline V gives CDR1 DFQATT, CDR2 SNEGSKA (reference sequence). There are 14 residues in the CDR3. CDR3 nucleotides: TGCAGTGCTAGAAAGGTCGGCACTAACTATGGCTACACCTTC. Translated, it gives CSARKVGTNYGYTF.

The chain recombines TRBV6-1 with TRBJ2-1; 12 nucleotides line up with TRBD2. Germline V CDR1 and CDR2: MNHNS, SASEGT. Unmatched junction bases numbered 6, after V lost 4 bases and J lost 2 bases. This CDR3 comprises 17 residues. DNA of the CDR3: TGTGCCAGCAGTGTAGCGACTAGCGGGGGAACCTACAATGAGCAGTTCTTC. It codes for CASSVATSGGTYNEQFF.

This clonotype appeared a few times. The chain is built from TRBV11-2 and TRBJ1-5; D ambiguous. Germline V CDR1 and CDR2: SGHAT, FQNNGV. The V and J ends lost 0 bases and 4 bases respectively, with 7 bases between them. This CDR3 is built from 14 residues. This chain's CDR3 is CASSLDHTNQPQHF. CDR3 nucleotide sequence: TGTGCCAGCAGCTTAGATCATACAAATCAGCCCCAGCATTTT.

This clonotype has just a few counts. This sequence joins TRBV5-6 and TRBJ2-3; D is perhaps TRBD2 (5 bases). Germline CDR1 reads SGHDT; CDR2 reads YYEEEE. This CDR3 has 12 residues. Trimming left V 5 bases short and J 5 bases short, with 9 bases between. CDR3 loop: CASRESGDTQYF. DNA of the CDR3: TGTGCCAGCAGGGAGAGCGGAGATACGCAGTATTTT.

This clonotype was picked up many times. The rearrangement joins TRBV6-5 to TRBJ1-2, with unresolved D. Germline CDR1 MNHEY, CDR2 SVGAGI. CDR3 length equals 15 residues. The V end lost 0 bases, the J end lost 7 bases, and 15 bases lay between the germline ends. The CDR3, as DNA: TGTGCCAGCAGTTACTCGGCCACCGGAACTACTGGCTACACCTTC. Its protein is CASSYSATGTTGYTF.